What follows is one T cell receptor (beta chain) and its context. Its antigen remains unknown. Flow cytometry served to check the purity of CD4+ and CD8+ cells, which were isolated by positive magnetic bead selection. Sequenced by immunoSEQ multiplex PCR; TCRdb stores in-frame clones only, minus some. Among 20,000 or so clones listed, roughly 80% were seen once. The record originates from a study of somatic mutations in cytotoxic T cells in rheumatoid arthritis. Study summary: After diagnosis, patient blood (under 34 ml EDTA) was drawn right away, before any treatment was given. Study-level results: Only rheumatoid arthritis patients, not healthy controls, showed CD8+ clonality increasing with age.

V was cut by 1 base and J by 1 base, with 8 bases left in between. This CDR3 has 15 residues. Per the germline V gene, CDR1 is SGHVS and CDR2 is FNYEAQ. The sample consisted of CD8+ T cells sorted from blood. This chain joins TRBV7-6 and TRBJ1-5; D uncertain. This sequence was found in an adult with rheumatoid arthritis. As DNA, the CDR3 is TGTGCCAGCAGCTTAGTGGACGGCAGCAATCAGCCCCAGCATTTT. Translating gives CASSLVDGSNQPQHF.